Listed here are 26 T cell receptor beta chains from one sample, sequenced in a study of blood T cell repertoires in COVID-19. Produced via immunoSEQ multiplex PCR; TCRdb's table is partial and in-frame only. The sample has 300,000 or so clones, more than 70% seen once. Material: peripheral blood. Every receptor here comes from a woman aged 50 to 60 who had recovered from COVID-19.

The rearrangement joins TRBV10-3 to TRBJ1-5, with TRBD1 identical over 9 bases. Germline V CDR1 and CDR2: ENHRY, SYGVKD. The CDR3 is 15 amino acids. V was pared by 6 bases and J by 7 bases, with 10 bases of the junction left unmatched. The chain's CDR3 is CAIRSDRGEGQPQHF. CDR3 coding DNA: TGTGCCATCAGATCCGACAGGGGGGAAGGGCAGCCCCAGCATTTT.

The CDR3 DNA follows: TGTGCCAGTTCTTTACAGGGTTCGGGCGAGCAGTACTTC. This codes for CASSLQGSGEQYF. The rearrangement links TRBV19 to TRBJ2-7; a weak D match, TRBD1 (6 bases). V was pared by 8 bases and J by 6 bases, with 17 bases between. Germline V CDR1 and CDR2: LNHDA, SQIVND (reference sequence). The CDR3 covers 13 residues.

The chain is built from TRBV6-5 and TRBJ1-1, with 8 bases identical to TRBD1. The CDR3 has 16 residues. Germline V gene lookup returns CDR1 MNHEY and CDR2 SVGAGI. Unmatched junction bases numbered 6, after V lost 2 bases and J lost 1 base. CDR3 sequence reads: CASSYRTGTGNTEAFF. As DNA, the CDR3 is TGTGCCAGCAGTTACCGGACCGGGACAGGGAACACTGAAGCTTTCTTT.

V is TRBV6-2 or TRBV6-3 and J is TRBJ2-1, with 9 bases identical to TRBD1. V trimming: 6 bases; J trimming: 10 bases; junction bases outside the gene matches: 7. The CDR3 has 13 amino acids. Germline V gene data show CDR1 as MNHEY and CDR2 as SVGEGT. The CDR3: CASSWDRVDEQFF. Written as DNA, the CDR3 is TGTGCCAGCAGCTGGGACAGGGTAGACGAGCAGTTCTTC.

This sequence joins TRBV5-1 and TRBJ2-1, with TRBD1 matching over 7 bases. The CDR3 spans 13 residues. Per germline, CDR1 SGHRS and CDR2 YFSETQ. Unmatched junction bases numbered 10, after V lost 9 bases and J lost 7 bases. The CDR3 DNA reads as TGCGCCATCACGCAGACAGGGACAAATGAGCAGTTCTTC. Translated, it gives CAITQTGTNEQFF.

The chain is built from TRBV11-2 and TRBJ2-7; weak D call: TRBD2 (6 bases). The CDR3 covers 13 residues. V was trimmed by 3 bases and J by 2 bases, leaving 8 bases between them. CDR1 and CDR2 (germline): SGHAT, FQNNGV. The DNA for the CDR3 is TGTGCCAGCAGCTTCCGGAGGGCCTACGAGCAGTACTTC. Amino acid sequence: CASSFRRAYEQYF.

The chain combines TRBV7-3 with TRBJ1-3; D ambiguous. The V and J ends lost 7 bases and 2 bases respectively, with 6 bases between them. The CDR3 is 12 residues long. The germline V gene encodes CDR1 SGHTA and CDR2 FQGTGA. The CDR3 loop is CASNRAGNTIYF. In DNA form, the CDR3 reads TGTGCCAGCAACCGGGCTGGAAACACCATATATTTT.

The gene calls are TRBV6-2 or TRBV6-3 and TRBJ2-1; 12 nucleotides align to TRBD2. CDR1 MNHEY and CDR2 SVGEGT come from the germline V gene. The CDR3 length is 16 residues. Trimming cost V 5 bases and J 7 bases; bases outside gene matches: 9. CDR3 bases: TGTGCCAGCAGTCTAACTCTAGCGGGAGGGCCAAATGAGCAGTTCTTC. It is translated as CASSLTLAGGPNEQFF.

This clone was counted a few times. The chain has TRBV30 and TRBJ1-1; D perhaps matches TRBD1 (5 bases). The V end was cut by 3 bases, the J end by 0 bases, with 17 bases between. Per the germline V gene, CDR1 is GTSNPN and CDR2 is SVGIG (reference sequence). CDR3 length equals 16 residues. The CDR3 region is CAWRGGMGRLNTEAFF. Written as DNA, the CDR3 is TGTGCCTGGAGGGGGGGGATGGGGAGATTGAACACTGAAGCTTTCTTT.

This chain links TRBV6-1 with TRBJ1-4, with TRBD1 matching over 9 bases. Per the germline V gene, CDR1 is MNHNS and CDR2 is SASEGT. The CDR3 is 16 residues long. Trimming took 4 bases from V and 2 from J; bases not matched to a gene: 5. The CDR3 reads CASSVQGARTNEKLFF. In nucleotides, the CDR3 is TGTGCCAGCAGTGTACAGGGGGCCAGGACTAATGAAAAACTGTTTTTT.

By share of the sample, this clone is medium-sized. The chain has TRBV27 and TRBJ2-7, with D unclear. V dropped 8 bases and J dropped 0 bases, with 8 bases sitting between them. This CDR3 is 12 amino acids long. In germline, CDR1 is MNHEY, CDR2 SMNVEV (reference sequence). CDR3 in DNA: TGTGCCAGCTACTTGAGCTCCTACGAGCAGTACTTC. It yields the protein CASYLSSYEQYF.

The rearrangement links TRBV2 to TRBJ1-4; unclear D gene. The germline V gene has CDR1 SNHLY and CDR2 FYNNEI. The CDR3 totals 13 residues. V lost 2 bases, J lost 8 bases, and 9 bases lay in between. CDR3 in DNA: TGTGCCAGCAGTGAAAGCGGGAGGGAAAAACTGTTTTTT. Amino acids: CASSESGREKLFF. Filled out from reference TRBV2 and TRBJ1-4, the complete variable domain reads EPEVTQTPSHQVTQMGQEVILRCVPISNHLYFYWYRQILGQKVEFLVSFYNNEISEKSEIFDDQFSVERPDGSNFTLKIRSTKLEDSAMYFCASSESGREKLFFGSGTQLSVL.

V gene TRBV18 combines with J gene TRBJ1-2; no firm D call. This CDR3 comprises 14 residues. Germline V gene lookup returns CDR1 KGHSH and CDR2 LQKENI. The germline V and J ends were trimmed by 0 bases and 2 bases, with 7 bases remaining between them. CDR3 in DNA: TGTGCCAGCTCACCACCTTCCCAGAACTATGGCTACACCTTC. Amino acid sequence: CASSPPSQNYGYTF.

The V call is TRBV6-1, the J call TRBJ2-7, with a tentative D call TRBD1 (5 bases). With 2 bases removed from V and 5 bases from J, the gap between germline ends came to 16 bases. There are 15 residues in the CDR3. CDR1 MNHNS and CDR2 SASEGT come from the germline V gene. The CDR3 nucleotides are TGTGCCAGCAGTGAACAGGGCTTCCGGCTGGACGAGCAGTACTTC. Its protein is CASSEQGFRLDEQYF.

The genes are TRBV4-3 and TRBJ1-4; weak D call: TRBD1 (5 bases). From germline, CDR1 is LGHNA and CDR2 YSLEER. V was pared by 2 bases and J by 8 bases, with 12 bases between. The CDR3 contains 14 residues. Here the CDR3 reads CASSQMVREEKLFF. CDR3 bases: TGCGCCAGCAGCCAAATGGTCAGGGAAGAAAAACTGTTTTTT.

This chain uses TRBV9 with TRBJ2-2; D is ambiguous. The V end lost 2 bases, the J end lost 0 bases, and 5 bases lay between the germline ends. The CDR3 runs to 14 residues. CDR1 SGDLS and CDR2 YYNGEE come from the germline V gene. The CDR3 DNA is TGTGCCAGCAGCGTCACTCCGAACACCGGGGAGCTGTTTTTT. It codes for CASSVTPNTGELFF.

With regard to this clone: This CDR3 is also generated by other DNA sequences in the sample. Written as DNA, the CDR3 is TGTGCCAGCTCACCGGCCAACACTGAAGCTTTCTTT. Its translation is CASSPANTEAFF. The V and J genes are TRBV18 and TRBJ1-1; D is unclear. Germline loops: CDR1 KGHSH, CDR2 LQKENI. The CDR3 runs 12 residues. V lost 3 bases to trimming and J lost 2 bases, with 4 bases between them. Supplemented by reference TRBV18 and TRBJ1-1, the full variable domain reads NAGVMQNPRHLVRRRGQEARLRCSPMKGHSHVYWYRQLPEEGLKFMVYLQKENIIDESGMPKERFSAEFPKEGPSILRIQQVVRGDSAAYFCASSPANTEAFFGQGTRLTVV.

The CDR3 protein is CASSYLTSGEDTQYF. The DNA for the CDR3 is TGTGCCAGCAGTTACCTGACTAGCGGGGAAGATACGCAGTATTTT. The genes are TRBV6-2 or TRBV6-3 and TRBJ2-3, with 11 nucleotides matching TRBD2. The CDR3 is 15 amino acids. CDR1 and CDR2 (germline): MNHEY, SVGEGT. The trim removed 2 bases at V and 5 bases at J, leaving 3 bases unmatched.

This clone occurred once. V gene TRBV4-3 combines with J gene TRBJ2-1, with a weak D call TRBD2 (6 bases). This CDR3 has 19 residues. Germline CDR1 and CDR2: LGHNA and YSLEER. V lost 2 bases, J lost 2 bases, and 22 bases lay in between. For the CDR3, the DNA is TGCGCCAGCAGCCAAAGAGGGTTTGGGGGAGGTCTTACCTACAATGAGCAGTTCTTC. Translation: CASSQRGFGGGLTYNEQFF.

V usage is TRBV6-5 and J usage is TRBJ2-3; D gene unclear. Between the trimmed V and J ends, which lost 2 bases and 6 bases, there was a span of 18 bases. There are 16 residues in the CDR3. Germline V gene sequence: CDR1 MNHEY, CDR2 SVGAGI. In DNA form, the CDR3 reads TGTGCCAGCAGTTACGAAATAGGCCCGGGTGTGGATACGCAGTATTTT. Amino acids: CASSYEIGPGVDTQYF.

The rearrangement uses TRBV2 and TRBJ2-7, with TRBD1 matching over 7 bases. The V and J ends lost 6 bases and 2 bases, in that order; junction bases with no gene match: 10. CDR1 is SNHLY, CDR2 FYNNEI, per germline. The CDR3 is 15 amino acids. The CDR3 region has the DNA TGTGCCAGCAGGGAAACAGGGGCCCCCACCTACGAGCAGTACTTC. It is translated as CASRETGAPTYEQYF. The variable domain in full, with the rest retrieved from reference TRBV2 and TRBJ2-7, is EPEVTQTPSHQVTQMGQEVILRCVPISNHLYFYWYRQILGQKVEFLVSFYNNEISEKSEIFDDQFSVERPDGSNFTLKIRSTKLEDSAMYFCASRETGAPTYEQYFGPGTRLTVT.

The chain joins TRBV6-2 or TRBV6-3 to TRBJ2-7; 9 nucleotides line up with TRBD1. This CDR3 contains 16 residues. In germline, CDR1 is MNHEY, CDR2 SVGEGT. V was clipped by 3 bases and J by 1 base; unmatched bases: 7. CDR3 DNA sequence: TGTGCCAGCAGTTATCAGCTGGGACAGGGTTCCTACGAGCAGTACTTC. This translates into CASSYQLGQGSYEQYF.

V and J are TRBV28 and TRBJ1-3; 7 bases are shared with TRBD1. This CDR3 has 14 residues. Losses at the gene ends were 5 bases for V and 4 bases for J; bases not matched to a gene: 5. Germline V gene sequence: CDR1 MDHEN, CDR2 SYDVKM. CDR3 loop: CASSGGGSGNTIYF. CDR3 nucleotide sequence: TGTGCCAGCAGTGGAGGGGGCTCCGGAAACACCATATATTTT.

In this sample, this clone turned up once. The chain links TRBV9 to TRBJ1-1; 9 nucleotides agree with TRBD1. This CDR3 comprises 13 residues. Per the germline V gene, CDR1 is SGDLS and CDR2 is YYNGEE. V was clipped by 7 bases and J by 2 bases; unmatched bases: 3. The CDR3 region has the DNA TGTGCCAGCCAACAGGGGGCTAACACTGAAGCTTTCTTT. It yields the protein CASQQGANTEAFF. The variable domain in full, with the rest retrieved from reference TRBV9 and TRBJ1-1, is DSGVTQTPKHLITATGQRVTLRCSPRSGDLSVYWYQQSLDQGLQFLIQYYNGEERAKGNILERFSAQQFPDLHSELNLSSLELGDSALYFCASQQGANTEAFFGQGTRLTVV.

This chain links TRBV3-1 (or the pseudogene TRBV3-2) with TRBJ1-2, with 8 bases identical to TRBD1. Germline CDR1 and CDR2: LGHDT and YNNKEL (reference sequence). The V gene end was trimmed by 5 bases and the J gene end by 3 bases; junction bases not matched to a gene: 5. This CDR3 contains 14 residues. The CDR3 loop reads CASSVHRGDYGYTF. Written as DNA, the CDR3 is TGTGCCAGCAGCGTACACAGGGGGGACTATGGCTACACCTTC.

The chain employs TRBV28 and TRBJ2-7, with 13 bases matching TRBD2. Unmatched junction bases numbered 7, after V lost 5 bases and J lost 3 bases. Germline V CDR1 and CDR2: MDHEN, SYDVKM. The CDR3 is 16 residues long. In DNA form, the CDR3 reads TGTGCCAGCAGTGCCTCACTAGCGGGAGGGCTCTACGAGCAGTACTTC. Its protein product is CASSASLAGGLYEQYF.